This is a list of T cell receptor beta chains from one sample in a study of T-cell memory formation after mild COVID-19. TCRdb used MiXCR to reprocess the 5' RACE reads, holding one entry per CDR3 protein. Here the sample spans 350,000 to 450,000 distinct CDR3 sequences, 15% to 20% being singletons. The specimen sequenced was PBMCs or a T cell subset sorted from them (not recorded which). All receptors come from an adult woman who had mild COVID-19 (a few samples of this study predate the infection). Cell type and time point are not known. Both conserved end residues are part of each CDR3. A D gene is named only where the DNA matches it firmly. Rows may omit the clone size; those that give it use once, few, many or a size class.

V gene	J gene	D gene	clone size	CDR3 DNA	CDR3 protein
TRBV24-1	TRBJ2-5	.	few	TGTGCCACCAGTGAAAGCGGAGGCGGTGAGACCCAGTACTTC	CATSESGGGETQYF
TRBV2	TRBJ1-2	TRBD1	.	TGTGCCAGCAGGGCGGGGACAGGGTTCGGCTACACCTTC	CASRAGTGFGYTF
TRBV12-3/TRBV12-4	TRBJ2-5	TRBD2	few	TGTGCCAGCAGACCGGGACTACAAGAGACCCAGTACTTC	CASRPGLQETQYF
TRBV6-5	TRBJ2-7	.	.	TGTGCCAGCAGTTACGGAGGGGGCGAAAATTACGAGCAGTACTTC	CASSYGGGENYEQYF
TRBV6-1	TRBJ1-1	TRBD1	few	TGTGCCAGCAGTGAACGAGGGGACAGGGTGAACACTGAAGCTTTCTTT	CASSERGDRVNTEAFF
TRBV29-1	TRBJ1-1	TRBD1	many	TGCAGCGTTGTGCCTTTGACAGGGATGAACACTGAAGCTTTCTTT	CSVVPLTGMNTEAFF
TRBV20-1	TRBJ2-7	.	.	TGCAGCGGCCAAGGGGGCTACGAGCAGTACTTC	CSGQGGYEQYF
TRBV5-1	TRBJ2-7	.	few	TGCGCCAGCAGCCGTGCCCAGAGCGGCCCTTCCTACGAGCAGTACTTC	CASSRAQSGPSYEQYF
TRBV5-1	TRBJ1-2	TRBD1	few	TGCGCCAGCAGCTCTGGACAGGGGGCCAGGGGCTACACCTTC	CASSSGQGARGYTF
TRBV6-1	TRBJ2-7	.	.	TGTGCCAGCAGTGAACGGGGCAGGGCCTACGAGCAGTACTTC	CASSERGRAYEQYF
TRBV2	TRBJ1-2	.	.	TGTGCCAGCAGTGAATATGTCGTGGGGACGGACGGGGGCTACACCTTC	CASSEYVVGTDGGYTF
TRBV4-1	TRBJ1-4	.	.	TGCGCCAGCAGCCAAGCATTTAGGGGTAGTGAAAAACTGTTTTTT	CASSQAFRGSEKLFF
TRBV11-3	TRBJ2-7	TRBD2	.	TGTGCCAGCAGCCCCTCTAGCGGGTCCTACGAGCAGTACTTC	CASSPSSGSYEQYF
TRBV7-3	TRBJ2-2	TRBD2	few	TGTGCCAGCAGCCGGACGGGGGGGCGGTCCACCGGGGAGCTGTTTTTT	CASSRTGGRSTGELFF
TRBV20-1	TRBJ2-3	TRBD2	.	TGCAGTGCCTCTAGCGGGAAAACAGATACGCAGTATTTT	CSASSGKTDTQYF
TRBV30	TRBJ1-3	.	.	TGTGCCTGGAGTTTAAGGGGGGGTCTCGCTGGAAACACCATATATTTT	CAWSLRGGLAGNTIYF
TRBV24-1	TRBJ2-3	TRBD2	few	TGTGCCACCAGTGACCCCCTGTCTAGCGGTTCAGATACGCAGTATTTT	CATSDPLSSGSDTQYF
TRBV12-3/TRBV12-4	TRBJ2-1	TRBD2	.	TGTGCCAGCAGTCAATCACTAGCGGGGGGGCTATACAATGAGCAGTTCTTC	CASSQSLAGGLYNEQFF
TRBV19	TRBJ2-2	TRBD1	few	TGTGCCAGTAGTGCCCGACAGGGGCTAACCGGGGAGCTGTTTTTT	CASSARQGLTGELFF
TRBV9	TRBJ2-3	.	few	TGTGCCAGCAGCGTAGCGTCCAGCACAGATACGCAGTATTTT	CASSVASSTDTQYF
TRBV5-1	TRBJ2-7	TRBD1	.	TGCGCCAGCAGCTTGACAGGGGTCGAGCAGTACTTC	CASSLTGVEQYF
TRBV12-3/TRBV12-4	TRBJ2-2	.	few	TGTGCCAGCAGTTTATATACACAGGGACACGGGGAGCTGTTTTTT	CASSLYTQGHGELFF